One and the same sample provided the 23 T cell receptor beta chains below, sequenced in a study of patients and donors after allogeneic stem cell transplantation. A single record per CDR3 protein comes from TCRdb applying MiXCR to the RT-PCR reads. Among around 150,000 distinct CDR3 sequences listed, 37% were seen once. Sample: blood, either unsorted or a sorted T cell fraction (not recorded which). These receptors were collected from a human donor who was either an allogeneic HSCT recipient or a stem cell or donor lymphocyte infusion donor (not recorded which). It is not recorded whose cells these are; they may come from a transplant donor.

This clonotype was detected once. This chain connects TRBV6-4 to TRBJ2-3, with TRBD1 matching 7 bases. From germline, CDR1 is MRHNA and CDR2 SNTAGT. CDR3 size: 16 residues. J gave up 2 bases and V 3 bases, and 8 bases lay outside the gene matches. The CDR3 region is CASSEDRKRNTDTQYF. The CDR3 DNA reads as TGTGCCAGCAGTGAGGACAGGAAGCGGAACACAGATACGCAGTATTTT.

In this sample, this clonotype turned up once. The chain joins TRBV7-3 to TRBJ2-1; the D call may be TRBD1 or TRBD2 (6 bases each). The CDR3 has 15 residues. Germline V CDR1 and CDR2: SGHTA, FQGTGA. With 5 bases removed from V and 4 bases from J, the gap between germline ends came to 15 bases. DNA of the CDR3: TGTGCCAGCAGCCCAGGAGGGGGGACTTACAATGAGCAGTTCTTC. Translating gives CASSPGGGTYNEQFF.

V is TRBV2 and J is TRBJ1-1; D is unresolved. Trimming removed 4 bases at V and 0 bases at J, with 12 bases between. The CDR3 is 15 amino acids. CDR1 is SNHLY and CDR2 is FYNNEI in the germline V gene. For the CDR3, the DNA is TGTGCCAGCAGTGCTGTCTTCGGAGTGAACACTGAAGCTTTCTTT. Amino acids: CASSAVFGVNTEAFF.

The V gene is TRBV12-3 or TRBV12-4, the J gene TRBJ1-1; D gene ambiguous. V was pared by 3 bases and J by 10 bases, with 12 bases between. CDR3 length: 12 amino acids. The DNA of the CDR3 is TGTGCCAGCAGTTTCGACGGACGGGTAGCTTTCTTT. Translated: CASSFDGRVAFF.

This clonotype occurred a few times. V gene TRBV6-6 combines with J gene TRBJ1-2; D is perhaps TRBD1 (5 bases). Between the trimmed V and J ends, which lost 7 bases and 5 bases, there was a span of 17 bases. This CDR3 comprises 14 residues. Germline V gives CDR1 MNHNY, CDR2 SVGAGI (reference sequence). DNA of the CDR3: TGTGCCAGCAACCATTATCAAGACAGATATGGCTACACCTTC. The encoded protein is CASNHYQDRYGYTF.

The chain is built from TRBV4-2 and TRBJ1-1; D remains unclear. The CDR3 has 15 amino acids. Trimming took off 4 bases at V and 1 base at J, with 13 bases between the two ends. Germline CDR1 is LGHNA and CDR2 is YNFKEQ. DNA for the CDR3: TGTGCCAGCAGCCTTGGCCCTACAGCGAACACTGAAGCTTTCTTT. The encoded protein is CASSLGPTANTEAFF.

The chain combines TRBV6-6 with TRBJ1-1, with 7 bases that match TRBD1. V gave up 1 base and J gave up 4 bases; unmatched junction bases: 6. The CDR3 spans 15 residues. Germline V gives CDR1 MNHNY, CDR2 SVGAGI (reference sequence). This CDR3 is CASSYFGRGTTEAFF. In nucleotides, the CDR3 is TGTGCCAGCAGTTACTTTGGCAGGGGGACCACTGAAGCTTTCTTT.

The CDR3 region has the DNA TGTGCCAGCAGTATGGGACTCCCTTTGGGTGGAAACACCATATATTTT. The encoded protein is CASSMGLPLGGNTIYF. This chain connects TRBV27 to TRBJ1-3; D possibly corresponds to TRBD1 (5 bases). V was shortened by 5 bases and J by 3 bases, with 17 bases between the two germline ends. Looked up from germline, CDR1 is MNHEY and CDR2 is SMNVEV (reference sequence). The CDR3 is 16 amino acids.

The chain employs TRBV12-3 or TRBV12-4 and TRBJ1-1; no firm D call. CDR3 length: 12 amino acids. The V end was cut by 2 bases, the J end by 7 bases, with 8 bases between. DNA of the CDR3: TGTGCCAGCAGTTTAAGAAGGATTGAAGCTTTCTTT. Translating gives CASSLRRIEAFF.

The chain is built from TRBV15 and TRBJ1-3, with D hard to call. CDR3 length: 14 residues. Germline CDR1 reads LNHNV; CDR2 reads YYDKDF (reference sequence). The V gene lost 2 bases and the J gene lost 4 bases, with 9 bases spanning the gap. This CDR3 is CATSRPDRGNTIYF. The CDR3 DNA reads as TGTGCCACCAGCAGACCGGACCGAGGAAACACCATATATTTT.

This chain joins TRBV5-4 and TRBJ1-2; D is possibly TRBD1 (5 bases). Trimming cost V 7 bases and J 2 bases, with 12 bases left between them. Looked up from germline, CDR1 is SGHNT and CDR2 is YYREEE (reference sequence). This CDR3 spans 13 amino acids. In nucleotides, the CDR3 is TGTGCCAGCTTAGGGACCGCGAACTATGGCTACACCTTC. Translation: CASLGTANYGYTF. The full variable domain, with the rest looked up from reference TRBV5-4 and TRBJ1-2, is ETGVTQSPTHLIKTRGQQVTLRCSSQSGHNTVSWYQQALGQGPQFIFQYYREEENGRGNFPPRFSGLQFPNYSSELNVNALELDDSALYLCASLGTANYGYTFGSGTRLTVV.

This rearrangement joins TRBV6-5 to TRBJ2-7; no firm D call. Trimming left V 0 bases short and J 6 bases short, with 12 bases between. The germline V gene encodes CDR1 MNHEY and CDR2 SVGAGI. The CDR3 totals 14 residues. CDR3 residues: CASSYSSRAIEQYV. The CDR3 nucleotides read TGTGCCAGCAGTTACTCGAGTAGGGCGATCGAGCAGTACGTC.

The chain is built from TRBV28 and TRBJ1-1; D not certain. Trimming removed 2 bases from V and 6 bases from J, with 10 bases in between. Looked up from germline, CDR1 is MDHEN and CDR2 is SYDVKM. The CDR3 has 13 amino acids. The CDR3 sequence: CASSLLARPEAFF. DNA of the CDR3: TGTGCCAGCAGTTTACTAGCCCGACCTGAAGCTTTCTTT. The variable domain in full, completed from reference TRBV28 and TRBJ1-1, reads DVKVTQSSRYLVKRTGEKVFLECVQDMDHENMFWYRQDPGLGLRLIYFSYDVKMKEKGDIPEGYSVSREKKERFSLILESASTNQTSMYLCASSLLARPEAFFGQGTRLTVV.

V gene TRBV12-3 or TRBV12-4 combines with J gene TRBJ1-4; D is unclear. V was cut by 0 bases and J by 14 bases, with 10 bases left in between. The CDR3 is made up of 12 amino acids. The chain's CDR3 is CASSLAGGGLFF. The CDR3, as DNA: TGTGCCAGCAGTTTAGCAGGAGGAGGGCTGTTTTTT.

The V call is TRBV27, the J call TRBJ2-7; 10 bases line up with TRBD1. Germline values: CDR1 MNHEY, CDR2 SMNVEV (reference sequence). CDR3 length equals 15 residues. V dropped 3 bases and J dropped 3; count of bases not matched to a gene: 5. This chain's CDR3 is CASSFLGDRGYEQYF. The CDR3 nucleotides read TGTGCCAGCAGTTTTTTGGGGGACAGGGGCTACGAGCAGTACTTC.

In this sample, this clonotype turned up a few times. V is TRBV4-2 and J is TRBJ1-2; D is unresolved. The germline V gene has CDR1 LGHNA and CDR2 YNFKEQ. V was pared by 0 bases and J by 8 bases, with 19 bases between. The CDR3 is 16 amino acids. In nucleotides, the CDR3 is TGTGCCAGCAGCCAAGATAGAGGGAGGGCTAATGGAGGCTACACCTTC. Encoded protein: CASSQDRGRANGGYTF.

J is TRBJ1-2 and V is TRBV7-8; D ambiguous. This CDR3 has 13 residues. The V and J ends lost 5 bases and 7 bases respectively, with 14 bases between them. Germline lookup yields CDR1 SGHVS and CDR2 FQNEAQ. Here the CDR3 DNA reads TGTGCCAGCAGCCCGCAGGCGGCCCCTGGCTACACCTTC. It is translated as CASSPQAAPGYTF.

This clonotype occurred a few times. The chain couples TRBV15 to TRBJ1-5; D is unclear. Germline assignment: CDR1 LNHNV and CDR2 YYDKDF (reference sequence). Trimming cost V 0 bases and J 7 bases, with 7 bases left between them. The CDR3 contains 13 residues. The CDR3 DNA sequence: TGTGCCACCAGCAGAGATACGGGGCAGCCCCAGCATTTT. This sequence encodes CATSRDTGQPQHF. Together with reference TRBV15 and TRBJ1-5, the CDR3 gives the full variable domain: DAMVIQNPRYQVTQFGKPVTLSCSQTLNHNVMYWYQQKSSQAPKLLFHYYDKDFNNEADTPDNFQSRRPNTSFCFLDIRSPGLGDTAMYLCATSRDTGQPQHFGDGTRLSIL.

The table lists this clonotype with a few counts. This chain links TRBV7-2 with TRBJ1-2; a possible D gene is TRBD1 (6 bases). This CDR3 spans 15 amino acids. V was cut by 5 bases and J by 11 bases, with 24 bases left in between. Per the germline V gene, CDR1 is SGHTA and CDR2 is FQGNSA. The CDR3 reads CASSPRAGTLMVYTF. The CDR3 DNA follows: TGTGCCAGCAGCCCCCGCGCCGGGACATTGATGGTTTACACCTTC.

V usage is TRBV28 and J usage is TRBJ1-1; no clear D gene. Germline V gives CDR1 MDHEN, CDR2 SYDVKM. This CDR3 has 15 residues. The V end lost 0 bases, the J end lost 5 bases, and 13 bases lay between the germline ends. The CDR3 region is CASSLWRVRETEAFF. CDR3 nucleotides: TGTGCCAGCAGTTTATGGAGGGTTCGAGAAACTGAAGCTTTCTTT.

This clonotype was seen a handful of times. The chain joins TRBV12-3 or TRBV12-4 to TRBJ1-5, with D possibly TRBD1 on 5 matching bases. The CDR3 is made up of 13 amino acids. V was clipped by 9 bases and J by 2 bases, with 11 bases between them. The CDR3 DNA sequence: TGTGCCAGTTGGGCGGGGGGCAATCAGCCCCAGCATTTT. Translation gives CASWAGGNQPQHF.

The rearrangement joins TRBV7-3 to TRBJ2-2, with no clear D. Trimming left V 5 bases short and J 5 bases short, with 6 bases between. The CDR3 extends over 12 amino acids. Germline values: CDR1 SGHTA, CDR2 FQGTGA. The CDR3, as DNA: TGTGCCAGCAGCATATCAACCGGGGAGCTGTTTTTT. This sequence encodes CASSISTGELFF.

This clonotype was seen only a few times. V usage is TRBV6-2 or TRBV6-3 and J usage is TRBJ1-1; 7 bases are shared with TRBD1. Per the germline V gene, CDR1 is MNHEY and CDR2 is SVGEGT. Germline trimming cut 5 bases from V and 1 base from J; bases unmatched to any gene: 7. The CDR3 totals 15 residues. The CDR3 protein is CASSPQGVENTEAFF. The CDR3 nucleotides are TGTGCCAGCAGTCCCCAGGGGGTCGAGAACACTGAAGCTTTCTTT.